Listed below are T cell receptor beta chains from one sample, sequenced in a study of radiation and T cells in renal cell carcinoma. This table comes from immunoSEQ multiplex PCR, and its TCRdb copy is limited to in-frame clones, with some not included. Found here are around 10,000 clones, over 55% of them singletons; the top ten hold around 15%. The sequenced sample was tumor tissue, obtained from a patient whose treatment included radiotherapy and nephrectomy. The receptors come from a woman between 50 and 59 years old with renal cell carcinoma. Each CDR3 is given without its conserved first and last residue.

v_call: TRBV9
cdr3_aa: ASSATDREGRAF

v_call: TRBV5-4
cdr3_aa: ASSSVTSGVPLTQY

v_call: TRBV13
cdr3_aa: ASRDFGGGELF

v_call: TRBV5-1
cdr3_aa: ASSPGLASWETQY

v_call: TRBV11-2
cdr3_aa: ASSERGAGGFEQY

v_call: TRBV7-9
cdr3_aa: ASSRGQEDQPQH

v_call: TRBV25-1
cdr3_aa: ASSGGYEQY

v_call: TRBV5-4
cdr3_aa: ASSWELNTEAF

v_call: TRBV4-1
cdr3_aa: ASSQGIGLEGPGELF

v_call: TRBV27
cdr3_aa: ASSPSGQAYNSPLH

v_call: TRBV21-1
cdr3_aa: ASSKRSPETEVHEQY

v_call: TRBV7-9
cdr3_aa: ASSLAGGLSDTQY

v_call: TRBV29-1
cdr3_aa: SARLAGVGEQF

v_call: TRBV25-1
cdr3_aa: ASSEGPAGYGYT

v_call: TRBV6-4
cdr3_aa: ASSTGENQPQH

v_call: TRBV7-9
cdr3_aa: ASSRLGESTDTQY

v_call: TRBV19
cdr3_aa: ATTRRTSGSRSYNEQF

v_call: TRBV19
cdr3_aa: ASSVRSFRETQY

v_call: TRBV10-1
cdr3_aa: ASSERGPTEAF

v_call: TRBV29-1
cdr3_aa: SPYGRGKATQY

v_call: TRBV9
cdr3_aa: ASSVGGGSDTQY

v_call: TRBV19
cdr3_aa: ASSPGGTGKAF